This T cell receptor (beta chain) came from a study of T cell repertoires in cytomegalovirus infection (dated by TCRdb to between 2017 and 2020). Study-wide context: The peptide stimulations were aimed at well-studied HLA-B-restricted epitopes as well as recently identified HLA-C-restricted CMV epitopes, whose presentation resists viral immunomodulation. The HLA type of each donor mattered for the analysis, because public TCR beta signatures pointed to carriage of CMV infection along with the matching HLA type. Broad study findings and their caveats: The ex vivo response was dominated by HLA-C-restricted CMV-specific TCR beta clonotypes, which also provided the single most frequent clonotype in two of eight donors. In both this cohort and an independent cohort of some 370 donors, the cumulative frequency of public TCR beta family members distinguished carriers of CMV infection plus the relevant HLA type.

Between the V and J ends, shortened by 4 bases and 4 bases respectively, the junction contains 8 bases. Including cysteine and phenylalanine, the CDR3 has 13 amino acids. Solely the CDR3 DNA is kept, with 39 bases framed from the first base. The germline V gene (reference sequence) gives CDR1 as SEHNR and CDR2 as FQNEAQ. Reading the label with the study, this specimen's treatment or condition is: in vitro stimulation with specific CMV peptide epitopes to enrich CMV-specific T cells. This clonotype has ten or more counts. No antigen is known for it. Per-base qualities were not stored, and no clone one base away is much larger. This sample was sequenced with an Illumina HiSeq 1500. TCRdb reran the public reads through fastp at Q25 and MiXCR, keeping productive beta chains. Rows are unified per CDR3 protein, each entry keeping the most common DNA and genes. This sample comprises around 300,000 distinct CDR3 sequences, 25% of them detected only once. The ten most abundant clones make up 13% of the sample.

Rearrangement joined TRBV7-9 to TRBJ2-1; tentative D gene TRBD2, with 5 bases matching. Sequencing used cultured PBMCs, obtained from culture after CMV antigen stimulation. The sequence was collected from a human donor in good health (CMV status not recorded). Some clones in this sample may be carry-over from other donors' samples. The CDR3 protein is CASSSSGYNEQFF. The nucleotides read TGTGCCAGCAGCTCGAGCGGATACAATGAGCAGTTCTTC.